A few counts support the clone carrying this T cell receptor (beta chain). The data belong to a study of T cells after yellow fever vaccination. Study-level background: Preparation of the low-cell-number fractions used SMART-Seq v4 Ultra Low Input.

The CDR3 loop spans 14 amino acids. Germline loops: CDR1 SGHRS, CDR2 YFSETQ. J gave up 7 bases and V 0 bases, and 4 bases lay outside the gene matches. 5'RACE template switching generated TCR cDNA, adding a universal primer site and UMIs. TCRdb processed the 5' RACE reads anew with MiXCR; each CDR3 protein has one entry. The sample lists about 430,000 distinct CDR3 sequences; approximately 19% were seen once. The chain has TRBV5-1 and TRBJ2-7, with 10 bases matching TRBD1. Sequenced here: PBMCs, sampled before the yellow fever booster vaccination. This TCR derives from a man younger than 35 who received the YFV17D yellow fever vaccine. The CDR3 protein is CASSLGQGAWEQYF. The CDR3 DNA reads as TGCGCCAGCAGCTTGGGACAGGGGGCGTGGGAGCAGTACTTC.